This T cell receptor (beta chain) was recovered during a study of shared clonotypes between healthy human individuals. The length of the CDR3 is 15 residues. The germline CDR1 and CDR2 sequences are GTSNPN and SVGIG (reference sequence). Trimming took 1 base from V and 10 from J; bases not matched to a gene: 7. Generated by immunoSEQ multiplex PCR, the TCRdb table keeps only in-frame clones and is missing some. Among about 680,000 clones listed, around 74% were seen once. The TCR comes from a woman under 40 in good health. The chain recombines TRBV30 with TRBJ2-1, with 13 nucleotides matching TRBD2. The sample was memory CD4+ T cells sorted from blood. Described subset: CD45RA-negative fraction. The CDR3 is CAWSETSGRSGEQFF. The DNA for the CDR3 is TGTGCCTGGAGTGAGACTAGCGGGAGGTCTGGAGAGCAGTTCTTC.